Included here is one T cell receptor beta chain sequence, with context. Germline CDR1 is WNHNN and CDR2 is SYGVQD (reference sequence). CDR3 size: 14 residues. With 0 bases removed from V and 7 bases from J, the gap between germline ends came to 12 bases. These data are taken from a study of technical replicates of blood from a handful of donors. The repertoire was sequenced with immunoSEQ multiplex PCR; TCRdb's copy has only in-frame clones and lacks some. The repertoire consists of about 82,000 clones, with roughly nine tenths occurring once and the leading ten covering approximately 0.39%. The chain carries TRBV10-1 and TRBJ1-2; D is perhaps TRBD1 (5 bases). Sequences were obtained from T cells isolated from PBMCs. This sequence was found in a human donor in good health. CDR3 sequence (DNA): TGCGCCAGCAGTGAGTCGAGCAGGGAAGGTGGCTACACCTTC. Translated: CASSESSREGGYTF.